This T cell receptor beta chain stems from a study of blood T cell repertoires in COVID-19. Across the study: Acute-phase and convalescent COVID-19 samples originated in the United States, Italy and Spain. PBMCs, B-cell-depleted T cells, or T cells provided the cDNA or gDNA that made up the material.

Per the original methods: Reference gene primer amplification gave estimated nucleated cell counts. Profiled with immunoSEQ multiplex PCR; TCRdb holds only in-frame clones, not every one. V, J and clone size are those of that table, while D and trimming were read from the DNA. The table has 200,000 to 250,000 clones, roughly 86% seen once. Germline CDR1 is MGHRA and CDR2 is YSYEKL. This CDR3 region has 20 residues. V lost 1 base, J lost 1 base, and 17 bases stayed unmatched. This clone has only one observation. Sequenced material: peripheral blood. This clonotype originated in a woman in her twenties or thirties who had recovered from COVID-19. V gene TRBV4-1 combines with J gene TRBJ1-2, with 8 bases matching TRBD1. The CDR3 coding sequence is TGCGCCAGCAGCCAAGGTATAGGAAAAAGGGTGGACAGGGATAACTATGGCTACACCTTC. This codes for CASSQGIGKRVDRDNYGYTF.